The 31 T cell receptor beta chains below all came from one sample that was sequenced in a study of T cell changes during pregnancy in multiple sclerosis. Profiling relied on immunoSEQ multiplex PCR, and the TCRdb table lists in-frame clones only, not all of them. The table has 30,000 to 45,000 clones, about 92% seen once; the top ten hold around 13%. Here the sequenced sample was CD8+ T cells from peripheral blood mononuclear cells, taken in the first trimester of pregnancy. All receptors come from a female donor with multiple sclerosis, enrolled in a pregnancy study.

The chain links TRBV29-1 to TRBJ1-3; D is uncertain. Trimming removed 6 bases from V and 0 bases from J, with 9 bases in between. The CDR3 is 13 amino acids. Looked up from germline, CDR1 is SQVTM and CDR2 is ANQGSEA. CDR3 sequence (DNA): TGCAGCGTAACAGCTACCTCTGGAAACACCATATATTTT. Its translation: CSVTATSGNTIYF.

This clone was recorded only once. The rearrangement links TRBV19 to TRBJ2-2, with D possibly TRBD2 on 6 matching bases. The V gene lost 4 bases and the J gene lost 8 bases, with 20 bases spanning the gap. CDR1 is LNHDA and CDR2 is SQIVND in the germline V gene (reference sequence). The CDR3 has 16 amino acids. The DNA of the CDR3 is TGTGCCAGTAGTACCGGGGGACCGACAGAAACAGGGGAGCTGTTTTTT. Encoded protein: CASSTGGPTETGELFF.

This chain connects TRBV14 to TRBJ2-7; 9 bases map to TRBD1. CDR3 length equals 15 residues. Germline V gene lookup returns CDR1 SGHDN and CDR2 FVKESK. Trimming cost V 0 bases and J 1 base; bases outside gene matches: 1. The DNA of the CDR3 is TGTGCCAGCAGCCAAGAAGGGACAGGGTCCTACGAGCAGTACTTC. Protein product: CASSQEGTGSYEQYF.

The chain couples TRBV5-6 to TRBJ2-1; D gene uncertain. V lost 3 bases to trimming and J lost 9 bases, with 10 bases between them. This CDR3 has 12 amino acids. Germline loops: CDR1 SGHDT, CDR2 YYEEEE. The CDR3 nucleotides are TGTGCCAGCAGCTCCATCGGTGTTGAGCAGTTCTTC. Its translation is CASSSIGVEQFF.

The gene calls are TRBV15 and TRBJ2-3; 9 nucleotides line up with TRBD2. Per the germline V gene, CDR1 is LNHNV and CDR2 is YYDKDF (reference sequence). CDR3 length equals 17 residues. Trimming removed 0 bases from V and 0 bases from J; junction bases left unmatched: 4. Written as DNA, the CDR3 is TGTGCCACCAGCAGAGAAGGGGCGGGGGGGAGCACAGATACGCAGTATTTT. As protein: CATSREGAGGSTDTQYF.

The CDR3 sequence is CASSQIRGTFTDYGYTF. The DNA of the CDR3 is TGTGCCAGCAGTCAAATTAGAGGGACATTTACCGACTATGGCTACACCTTC. The V call is TRBV13, the J call TRBJ1-2, with D possibly being TRBD1 (6 bases). Trimming removed 6 bases at V and 3 bases at J, with 23 bases between. The germline CDR1 and CDR2 sequences are PRHDT and FYEKMQ (reference sequence). The CDR3 is 17 residues long.

For the CDR3, the DNA is TGTGCCAGCAGTTTAACAGGGACAGGGGCCTACGAGCAGTACTTC. As protein: CASSLTGTGAYEQYF. V and J are TRBV27 and TRBJ2-7; 10 positions agree with TRBD1. Germline CDR1 and CDR2: MNHEY and SMNVEV (reference sequence). V shed 2 bases and J 2 bases; nucleotides not matched to a gene: 3. This CDR3 is built from 15 residues.

This rearrangement joins TRBV9 to TRBJ1-6; 7 bases are shared with TRBD1. The CDR3 runs 14 residues. V trimming: 5 bases; J trimming: 7 bases; junction bases outside the gene matches: 6. Per germline, CDR1 SGDLS and CDR2 YYNGEE. The DNA for the CDR3 is TGTGCCAGCAGGGACGAGGACAGGAATTCACCCCTCCACTTT. Protein sequence: CASRDEDRNSPLHF.

This rearrangement joins TRBV7-8 to TRBJ2-7; 8 nucleotides agree with TRBD1. After removal of 5 bases from V and 2 bases from J, the junction contained 5 bases not matched to a gene. Looked up from germline, CDR1 is SGHVS and CDR2 is FQNEAQ. This CDR3 contains 14 residues. CDR3 sequence: CASSQDRATYEQYF. The CDR3 DNA reads TGTGCCAGCAGCCAGGACAGGGCGACCTACGAGCAGTACTTC.

The gene calls are TRBV11-2 and TRBJ2-7; 7 positions agree with TRBD1. With 5 bases clipped from V and 2 bases from J, the junction kept 9 bases outside the gene matches. The CDR3 loop spans 15 amino acids. Germline V gene lookup returns CDR1 SGHAT and CDR2 FQNNGV. The CDR3: CASSHSEGATYEQYF. The CDR3 DNA reads TGTGCCAGCAGCCACTCTGAGGGGGCCACCTACGAGCAGTACTTC.

This chain links TRBV6-6 with TRBJ1-1, with D unclear. CDR1 is MNHNY, CDR2 SVGAGI, per germline (reference sequence). Trimming cost V 5 bases and J 11 bases, with 12 bases left between them. CDR3 size: 11 residues. The CDR3 here is CASSGATRAFF. The CDR3 coding sequence is TGTGCCAGCAGTGGAGCAACCCGGGCTTTCTTT.

The genes are TRBV6-6 and TRBJ2-5; no definite D call. The CDR3 has 12 residues. The germline gives CDR1 MNHNY, CDR2 SVGAGI (reference sequence). The V and J ends lost 6 bases and 3 bases respectively, with 8 bases between them. CDR3 loop: CASRAIEETQYF. Written as DNA, the CDR3 is TGTGCCAGCAGGGCCATTGAAGAGACCCAGTACTTC.

This clone was seen a single time. This chain links TRBV5-1 with TRBJ1-1; D is unresolved. Germline CDR1 SGHRS, CDR2 YFSETQ. The V end lost 4 bases, the J end lost 2 bases, and 15 bases lay between the germline ends. The CDR3 is made up of 15 amino acids. The CDR3 region is CASSPSFGDNTEAFF. CDR3 nucleotide sequence: TGCGCCAGCAGCCCATCCTTCGGGGATAACACTGAAGCTTTCTTT.

The chain employs TRBV5-1 and TRBJ1-2, with D perhaps matching TRBD1 (5 bases). Germline lookup yields CDR1 SGHRS and CDR2 YFSETQ. Trimming removed 0 bases at V and 7 bases at J, with 22 bases between. The CDR3 runs 17 residues. CDR3 region: CASSLVSGSPGGGGYTF. The CDR3 DNA reads TGCGCCAGCAGCTTGGTGTCAGGGAGTCCCGGCGGGGGTGGCTACACCTTC.

This chain links TRBV7-6 with TRBJ2-7; 9 nucleotides align to TRBD1. Germline loops: CDR1 SGHVS, CDR2 FNYEAQ. Unmatched junction bases numbered 4, after V lost 1 base and J lost 3 bases. The CDR3 consists of 15 residues. CDR3 protein: CASSLGLGQGYEQYF. The CDR3 coding sequence is TGTGCCAGCAGCTTAGGACTGGGACAGGGCTACGAGCAGTACTTC.

The chain combines TRBV7-6 with TRBJ2-3, with 8 bases aligning to TRBD2. Germline V CDR1 and CDR2: SGHVS, FNYEAQ. The J segment lost 2 bases and the V segment lost 1 base, leaving 2 bases of the junction unmatched. The CDR3 has 15 amino acids. The CDR3 DNA reads TGTGCCAGCAGCTTAGGTAGCGGGGTCACAGATACGCAGTATTTT. Translation: CASSLGSGVTDTQYF.

This CDR3 is CASSSGQGSGYTF. The CDR3 region has the DNA TGTGCCAGCAGCTCAGGACAGGGGTCTGGCTACACCTTC. The J gene is TRBJ1-2, the V gene TRBV7-9, with TRBD1 matching 9 bases. CDR1 SEHNR and CDR2 FQNEAQ come from the germline V gene (reference sequence). This CDR3 has 13 residues. The V segment lost 4 bases and the J segment 7 bases; nucleotides outside the gene matches: 4.

This chain connects TRBV7-8 to TRBJ2-3; tentatively, D is TRBD1 (5 bases). The germline V and J ends were trimmed by 5 bases and 10 bases, with 13 bases remaining between them. Germline CDR1 reads SGHVS; CDR2 reads FQNEAQ. The CDR3 is made up of 12 amino acids. CDR3 loop: CASSGRTTAQYF. The CDR3, as DNA: TGTGCCAGCAGCGGACGGACAACCGCGCAGTATTTT. The full variable domain, rest sourced from reference TRBV7-8 and TRBJ2-3, is GAGVSQSPRYKVAKRGQDVALRCDPISGHVSLFWYQQALGQGPEFLTYFQNEAQLDKSGLPSDRFFAERPEGSVSTLKIQRTQQEDSAVYLCASSGRTTAQYFGPGTRLTVL.

This rearrangement joins TRBV5-6 to TRBJ1-1, with a weak D call TRBD1 (6 bases). The CDR3 is made up of 16 amino acids. Looked up from germline, CDR1 is SGHDT and CDR2 is YYEEEE. Deletions cut 1 base from V and 3 bases from J, with 16 bases between. The CDR3: CASSLWIRGKDTEAFF. The CDR3 bases are TGTGCCAGCAGCTTGTGGATCAGGGGAAAGGACACTGAAGCTTTCTTT.

The chain has TRBV5-1 and TRBJ1-1; no clear D. Looked up from germline, CDR1 is SGHRS and CDR2 is YFSETQ. This CDR3 comprises 14 residues. The V gene lost 0 bases and the J gene lost 6 bases, with 12 bases spanning the gap. The CDR3 spells CASSLEGGLAEAFF. The CDR3 DNA reads TGCGCCAGCAGCTTGGAGGGAGGTTTGGCTGAAGCTTTCTTT.

This chain links TRBV7-9 with TRBJ2-2, with D tentatively TRBD1 (5 bases). V dropped 0 bases and J dropped 3 bases, with 8 bases sitting between them. The CDR3 consists of 15 residues. Germline CDR1 is SEHNR and CDR2 is FQNEAQ (reference sequence). The CDR3 DNA follows: TGTGCCAGCAGCTTAGCCGACAGCTACACCGGGGAGCTGTTTTTT. Translated: CASSLADSYTGELFF.

The gene calls are TRBV27 and TRBJ1-1; D ambiguous. The CDR3 is 13 residues long. Per germline, CDR1 MNHEY and CDR2 SMNVEV (reference sequence). The V end was cut by 0 bases, the J end by 3 bases, with 5 bases between. The CDR3 protein is CASSLSEDTEAFF. In DNA, the CDR3 is TGTGCCAGCAGTTTATCGGAGGACACTGAAGCTTTCTTT.

This chain links TRBV4-1 with TRBJ2-2, with a tentative D call TRBD2 (6 bases). The germline V gene encodes CDR1 MGHRA and CDR2 YSYEKL. V gave up 1 base and J gave up 7 bases, with 10 bases separating them. CDR3 size: 14 residues. The CDR3 DNA reads TGCGCCAGCAGCCAAGCGCGCGGGGTCGGGGAGCTGTTTTTT. It specifies CASSQARGVGELFF.

The CDR3 here is CASSEIQEGNTIYF. CDR3 DNA sequence: TGTGCCAGCAGTGAAATCCAAGAGGGAAACACCATATATTTT. This sequence joins TRBV6-4 and TRBJ1-3, with D unclear. The V end lost 3 bases, the J end lost 4 bases, and 10 bases lay between the germline ends. The germline V gene encodes CDR1 MRHNA and CDR2 SNTAGT. The CDR3 contains 14 residues.

The J gene is TRBJ2-3, the V gene TRBV4-1, with 12 bases that match TRBD2. The CDR3 is 15 amino acids. V shed 4 bases and J 5 bases; nucleotides not matched to a gene: 4. Germline V CDR1 and CDR2: MGHRA, YSYEKL. The CDR3 DNA sequence: TGCGCCAGCAGCCGACTAGCGGGGGATCAAGATACGCAGTATTTT. The encoded protein is CASSRLAGDQDTQYF.

This sequence joins TRBV29-1 and TRBJ2-7, with 10 nucleotides matching TRBD2. CDR1 and CDR2 from the germline V gene are SQVTM and ANQGSEA. CDR3 length: 14 residues. The V and J ends lost 5 bases and 4 bases, in that order; junction bases with no gene match: 8. CDR3 protein: CSVSTSGDVYEQYF. In nucleotides, the CDR3 is TGCAGCGTTAGTACTAGCGGGGACGTGTACGAGCAGTACTTC.

The rearrangement links TRBV2 to TRBJ2-5; 7 nucleotides agree with TRBD2. Looked up from germline, CDR1 is SNHLY and CDR2 is FYNNEI. Trimming took 0 bases from V and 4 from J; bases not matched to a gene: 8. This CDR3 is built from 16 residues. Here the CDR3 DNA reads TGTGCCAGCAGTGAAGCGGCCGGACTAGTCCGAGAGACCCAGTACTTC. It specifies CASSEAAGLVRETQYF.

This clone was seen just once. The chain combines TRBV5-6 with TRBJ2-3, with D possibly matching TRBD2 (5 bases). V lost 2 bases, J lost 2 bases, and 6 bases lay in between. The CDR3 consists of 13 residues. Germline V CDR1 and CDR2: SGHDT, YYEEEE. CDR3 bases: TGTGCCAGCAGCTTCGGGATCACAGATACGCAGTATTTT. Translated, it gives CASSFGITDTQYF.

By sample share, this clone is medium-sized. This chain's CDR3 is CASSPNYGISYEQYF. The CDR3 coding sequence is TGTGCCAGTAGTCCCAACTACGGAATTAGCTACGAGCAGTACTTC. This chain joins TRBV19 and TRBJ2-7, with D unclear. Trimming shortened V by 5 bases and J by 3 bases, and 17 bases separated the two germline ends. The V gene's germline CDR1 is LNHDA and CDR2 SQIVND (reference sequence). This CDR3 is 15 amino acids long.

The gene calls are TRBV6-5 and TRBJ1-5; possibly TRBD1 for D (5 bases). Germline CDR1 and CDR2: MNHEY and SVGAGI. V lost 5 bases and J 7 bases, leaving 9 bases between the germline ends. The CDR3 loop spans 12 amino acids. The CDR3 here is CASSQGGQPQHF. The CDR3 DNA reads TGTGCCAGCAGTCAGGGAGGACAGCCCCAGCATTTT.

The chain has TRBV5-6 and TRBJ2-7, with D possibly being TRBD2 (5 bases). CDR3 length equals 14 residues. The V gene's germline CDR1 is SGHDT and CDR2 YYEEEE. Between the trimmed V and J ends, which lost 0 bases and 0 bases, there was a span of 7 bases. CDR3 sequence reads: CASSLVGSSYEQYF. For the CDR3, the DNA is TGTGCCAGCAGCTTGGTAGGGAGCTCCTACGAGCAGTACTTC.